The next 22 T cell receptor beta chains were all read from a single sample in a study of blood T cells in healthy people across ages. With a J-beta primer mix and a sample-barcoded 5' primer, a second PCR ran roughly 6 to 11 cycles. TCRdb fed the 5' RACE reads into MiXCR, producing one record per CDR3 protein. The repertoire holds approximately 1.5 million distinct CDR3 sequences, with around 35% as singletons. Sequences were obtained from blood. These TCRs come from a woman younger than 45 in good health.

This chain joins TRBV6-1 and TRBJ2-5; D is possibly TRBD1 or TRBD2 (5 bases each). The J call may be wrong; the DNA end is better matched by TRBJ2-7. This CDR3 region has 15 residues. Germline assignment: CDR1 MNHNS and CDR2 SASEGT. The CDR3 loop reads CASSPSGWDGNEQYF. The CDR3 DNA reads TGTGCCAGCAGTCCATCAGGATGGGACGGCAACGAGCAGTACTTC.

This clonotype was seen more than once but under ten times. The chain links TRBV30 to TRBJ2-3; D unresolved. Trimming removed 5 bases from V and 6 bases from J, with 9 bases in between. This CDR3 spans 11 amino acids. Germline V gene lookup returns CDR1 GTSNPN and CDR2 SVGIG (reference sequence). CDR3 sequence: CAWSTADTQYF. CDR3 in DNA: TGTGCCTGGTCTACTGCGGATACGCAGTATTTT.

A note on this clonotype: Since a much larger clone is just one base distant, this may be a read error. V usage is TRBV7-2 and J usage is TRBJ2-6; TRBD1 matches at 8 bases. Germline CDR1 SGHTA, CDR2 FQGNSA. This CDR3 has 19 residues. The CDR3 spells CASSLWTGPADTGANVRTF. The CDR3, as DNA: TGTGCCAGCAGCTTGTGGACAGGGCCAGCAGACACTGGGGCCAACGTCCGGACTTTC.

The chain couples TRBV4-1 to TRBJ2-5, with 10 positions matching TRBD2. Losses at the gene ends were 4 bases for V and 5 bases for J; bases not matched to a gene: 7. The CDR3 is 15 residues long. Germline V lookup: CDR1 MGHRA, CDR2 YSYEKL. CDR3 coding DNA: TGCGCCAGCAGCCTAGCGGGGGGATCGAAGGAGACCCAGTACTTC. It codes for CASSLAGGSKETQYF.

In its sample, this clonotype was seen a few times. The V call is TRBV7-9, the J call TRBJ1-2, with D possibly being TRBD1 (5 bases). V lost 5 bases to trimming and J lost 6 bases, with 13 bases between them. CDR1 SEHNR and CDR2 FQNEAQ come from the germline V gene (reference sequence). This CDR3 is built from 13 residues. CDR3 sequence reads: CASSPPRVHGYTF. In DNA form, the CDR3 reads TGTGCCAGCAGCCCTCCCAGGGTCCATGGCTACACCTTC.

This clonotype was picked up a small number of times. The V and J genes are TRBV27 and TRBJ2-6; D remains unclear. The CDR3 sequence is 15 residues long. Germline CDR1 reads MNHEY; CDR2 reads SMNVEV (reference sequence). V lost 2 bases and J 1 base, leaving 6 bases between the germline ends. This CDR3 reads CASSLEKSGANVLTF. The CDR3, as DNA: TGTGCCAGCAGTTTAGAGAAGTCTGGGGCCAACGTCCTGACTTTC. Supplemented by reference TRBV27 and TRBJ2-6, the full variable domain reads EAQVTQNPRYLITVTGKKLTVTCSQNMNHEYMSWYRQDPGLGLRQIYYSMNVEVTDKGDVPEGYKVSRKEKRNFPLILESPSPNQTSLYFCASSLEKSGANVLTFGAGSRLTVL.

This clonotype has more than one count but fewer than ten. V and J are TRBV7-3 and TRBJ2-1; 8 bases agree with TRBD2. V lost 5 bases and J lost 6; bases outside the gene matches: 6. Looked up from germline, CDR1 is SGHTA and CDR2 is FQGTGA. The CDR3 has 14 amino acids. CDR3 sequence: CASSPIGTSNEQFF. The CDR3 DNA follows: TGTGCCAGCAGCCCCATCGGGACTAGCAATGAGCAGTTCTTC.

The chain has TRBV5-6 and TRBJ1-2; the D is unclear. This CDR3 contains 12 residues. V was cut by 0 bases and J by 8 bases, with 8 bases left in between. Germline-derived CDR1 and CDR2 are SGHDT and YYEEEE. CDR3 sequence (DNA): TGTGCCAGCAGCTTGGGGTGGTCAGGCTACACCTTC. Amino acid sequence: CASSLGWSGYTF.

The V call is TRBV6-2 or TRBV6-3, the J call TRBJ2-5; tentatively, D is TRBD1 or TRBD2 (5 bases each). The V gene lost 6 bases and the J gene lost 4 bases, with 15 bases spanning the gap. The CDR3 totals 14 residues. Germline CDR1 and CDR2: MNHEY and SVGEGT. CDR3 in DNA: TGTGCCAGCAGCACCGGGGCAGGGTTAGAGACCCAGTACTTC. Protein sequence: CASSTGAGLETQYF.

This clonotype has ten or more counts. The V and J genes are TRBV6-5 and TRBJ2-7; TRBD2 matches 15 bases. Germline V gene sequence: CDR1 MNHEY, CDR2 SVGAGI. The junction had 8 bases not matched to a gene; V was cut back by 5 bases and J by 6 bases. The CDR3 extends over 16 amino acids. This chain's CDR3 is CASSRTSGRAVGEQYF. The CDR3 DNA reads TGTGCCAGCAGTCGGACTAGCGGGAGGGCTGTGGGCGAGCAGTACTTC.

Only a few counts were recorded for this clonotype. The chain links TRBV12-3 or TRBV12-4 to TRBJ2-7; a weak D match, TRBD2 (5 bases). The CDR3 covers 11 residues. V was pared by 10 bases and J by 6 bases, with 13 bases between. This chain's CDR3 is CAIGRGSEQYF. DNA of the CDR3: TGTGCCATCGGTCGGGGTAGCGAGCAGTACTTC.

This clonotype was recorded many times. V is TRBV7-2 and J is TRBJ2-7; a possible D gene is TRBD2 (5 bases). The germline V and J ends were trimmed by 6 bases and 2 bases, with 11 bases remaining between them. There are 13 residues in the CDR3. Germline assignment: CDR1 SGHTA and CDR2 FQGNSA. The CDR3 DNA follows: TGTGCCAGCAGACGGACTCCTACCTACGAGCAGTACTTC. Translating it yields CASRRTPTYEQYF.

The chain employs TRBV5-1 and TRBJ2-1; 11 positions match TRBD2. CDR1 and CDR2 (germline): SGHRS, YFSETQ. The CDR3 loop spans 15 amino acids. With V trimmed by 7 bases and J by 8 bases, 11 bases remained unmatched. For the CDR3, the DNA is TGCGCCAGCGCCCCGGTCGGTAGCGGGAGGGATGAGCAGTTCTTC. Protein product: CASAPVGSGRDEQFF.

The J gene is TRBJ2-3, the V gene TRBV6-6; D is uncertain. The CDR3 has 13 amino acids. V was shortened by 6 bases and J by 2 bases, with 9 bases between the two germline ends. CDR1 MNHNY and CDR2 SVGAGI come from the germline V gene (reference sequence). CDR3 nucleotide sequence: TGTGCCAGCAGAGGACCAATCACAGATACGCAGTATTTT. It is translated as CASRGPITDTQYF.

As DNA, the CDR3 is TGTGCCAGCAGTGAATTGTTAGGAAAATATGGTGAAAAACTGTTTTTT. Translated: CASSELLGKYGEKLFF. This chain joins TRBV25-1 and TRBJ1-4; D unclear. Trimming removed 1 base at V and 7 bases at J, with 16 bases between. Germline V gene data show CDR1 as MGHDK and CDR2 as SYGVNS. The CDR3 covers 16 residues.

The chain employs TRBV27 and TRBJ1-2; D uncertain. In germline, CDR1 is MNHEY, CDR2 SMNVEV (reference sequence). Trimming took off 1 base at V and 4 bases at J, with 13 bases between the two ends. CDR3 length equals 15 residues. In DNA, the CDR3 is TGTGCCAGCAGTTTATTGCCCCCGGGAAGCTATGGCTACACCTTC. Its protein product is CASSLLPPGSYGYTF.

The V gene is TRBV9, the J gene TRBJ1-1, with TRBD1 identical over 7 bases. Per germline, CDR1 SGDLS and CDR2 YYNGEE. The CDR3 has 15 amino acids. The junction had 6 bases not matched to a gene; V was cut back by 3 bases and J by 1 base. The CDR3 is CASSAPTGQNTEAFF. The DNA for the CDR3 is TGTGCCAGCAGCGCTCCGACAGGGCAGAACACTGAAGCTTTCTTT.

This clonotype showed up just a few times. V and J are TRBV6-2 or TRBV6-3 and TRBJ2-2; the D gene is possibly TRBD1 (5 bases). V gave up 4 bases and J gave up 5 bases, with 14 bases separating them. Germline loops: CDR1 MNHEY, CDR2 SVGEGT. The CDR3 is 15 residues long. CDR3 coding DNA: TGTGCCAGCAGTTCCGCCTTTTCAGGGACCGGGGAGCTGTTTTTT. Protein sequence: CASSSAFSGTGELFF.

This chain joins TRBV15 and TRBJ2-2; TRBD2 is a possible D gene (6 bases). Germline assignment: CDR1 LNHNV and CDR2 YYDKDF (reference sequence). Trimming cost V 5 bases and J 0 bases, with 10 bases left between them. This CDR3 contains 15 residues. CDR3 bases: TGTGCCACCAGCGCGGGACTTACGAACACCGGGGAGCTGTTTTTT. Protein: CATSAGLTNTGELFF.

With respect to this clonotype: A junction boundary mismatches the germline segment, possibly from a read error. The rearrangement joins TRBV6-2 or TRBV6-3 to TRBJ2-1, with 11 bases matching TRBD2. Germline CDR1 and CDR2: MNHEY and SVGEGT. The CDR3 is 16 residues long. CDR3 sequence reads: CASSYERTSGSNEQFF. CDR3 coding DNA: TGTGCCAGCAGTTATGAACGGACTAGCGGGTCTAATGAGCAGTTCTTT.

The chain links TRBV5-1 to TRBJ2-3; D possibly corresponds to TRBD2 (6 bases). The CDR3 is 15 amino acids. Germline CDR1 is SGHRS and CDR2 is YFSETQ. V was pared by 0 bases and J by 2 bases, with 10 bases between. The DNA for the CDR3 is TGCGCCAGCAGCTTGGAGCGGGTGTACACAGATACGCAGTATTTT. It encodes CASSLERVYTDTQYF.

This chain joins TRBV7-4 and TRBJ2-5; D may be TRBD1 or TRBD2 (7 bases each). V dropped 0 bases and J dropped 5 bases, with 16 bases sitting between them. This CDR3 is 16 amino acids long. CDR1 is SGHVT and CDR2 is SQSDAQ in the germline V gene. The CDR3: CASSLAETGRGETQYF. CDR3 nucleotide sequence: TGTGCCAGCAGCTTAGCGGAGACAGGGAGGGGGGAGACCCAGTACTTC.